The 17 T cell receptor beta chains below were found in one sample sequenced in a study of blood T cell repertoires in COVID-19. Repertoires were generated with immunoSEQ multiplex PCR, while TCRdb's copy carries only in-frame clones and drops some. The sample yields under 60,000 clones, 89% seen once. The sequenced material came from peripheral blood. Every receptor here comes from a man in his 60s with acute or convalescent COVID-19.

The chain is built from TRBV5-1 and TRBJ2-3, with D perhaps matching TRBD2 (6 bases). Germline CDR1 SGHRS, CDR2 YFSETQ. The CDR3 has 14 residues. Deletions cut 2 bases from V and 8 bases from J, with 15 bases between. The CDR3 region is CASSFGDGGGTQYF. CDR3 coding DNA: TGCGCCAGCAGCTTCGGGGATGGGGGAGGTACGCAGTATTTT.

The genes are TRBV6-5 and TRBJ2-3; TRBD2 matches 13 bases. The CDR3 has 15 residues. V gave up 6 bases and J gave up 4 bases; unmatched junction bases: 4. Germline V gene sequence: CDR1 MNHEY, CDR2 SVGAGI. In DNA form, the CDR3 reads TGTGCCAGCAGACCCGGACTAGCGGGGGCAGATACGCAGTATTTT. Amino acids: CASRPGLAGADTQYF.

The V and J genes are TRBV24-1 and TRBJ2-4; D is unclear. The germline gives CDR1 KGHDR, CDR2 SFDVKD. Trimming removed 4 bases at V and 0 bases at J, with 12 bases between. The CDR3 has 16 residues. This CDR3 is CATSDLTTIAKNIQYF. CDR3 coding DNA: TGTGCCACCAGTGACCTTACGACAATAGCCAAAAACATTCAGTACTTC.

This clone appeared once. The CDR3 coding sequence is TGTGCCAGCAGCTTAGTTTGGGACAGGGGTTCCCCCAAAGCTGGAAACACCATATATTTT. It codes for CASSLVWDRGSPKAGNTIYF. The chain carries TRBV7-8 and TRBJ1-3; 10 nucleotides align to TRBD1. CDR3 size: 20 residues. V lost 1 base, J lost 2 bases, and 14 bases stayed unmatched. Germline V gives CDR1 SGHVS, CDR2 FQNEAQ.

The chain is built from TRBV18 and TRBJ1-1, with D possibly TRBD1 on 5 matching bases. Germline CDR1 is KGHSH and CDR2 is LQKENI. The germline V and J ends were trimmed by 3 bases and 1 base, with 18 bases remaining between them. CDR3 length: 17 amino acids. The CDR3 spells CASSPYDQGTANTEAFF. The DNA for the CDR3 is TGTGCCAGCTCACCGTATGATCAGGGAACAGCGAACACTGAAGCTTTCTTT.

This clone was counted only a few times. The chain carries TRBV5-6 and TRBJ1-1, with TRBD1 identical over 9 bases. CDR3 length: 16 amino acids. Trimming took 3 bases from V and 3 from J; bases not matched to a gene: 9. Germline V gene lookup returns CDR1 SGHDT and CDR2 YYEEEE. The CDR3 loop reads CASSYFNRGQDTEAFF. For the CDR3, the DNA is TGTGCCAGCAGCTACTTCAACAGGGGGCAGGACACTGAAGCTTTCTTT.

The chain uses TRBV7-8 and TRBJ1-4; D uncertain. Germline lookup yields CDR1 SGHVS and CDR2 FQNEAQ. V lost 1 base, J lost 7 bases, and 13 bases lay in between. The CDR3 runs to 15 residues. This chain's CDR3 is CASSLEHGSGEKLFF. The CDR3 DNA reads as TGTGCCAGCAGCTTAGAGCATGGAAGCGGTGAAAAACTGTTTTTT.

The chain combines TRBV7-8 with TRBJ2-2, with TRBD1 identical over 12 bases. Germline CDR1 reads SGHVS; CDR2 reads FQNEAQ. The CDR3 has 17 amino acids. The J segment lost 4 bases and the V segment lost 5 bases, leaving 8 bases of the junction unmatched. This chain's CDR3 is CASSRDRGRGGTGELFF. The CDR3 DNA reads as TGTGCCAGCAGCCGGGACAGGGGGCGCGGCGGCACCGGGGAGCTGTTTTTT.

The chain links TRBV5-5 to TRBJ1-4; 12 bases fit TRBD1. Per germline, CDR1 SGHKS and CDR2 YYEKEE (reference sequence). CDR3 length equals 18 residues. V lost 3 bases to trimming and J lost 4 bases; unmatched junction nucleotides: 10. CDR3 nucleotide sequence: TGTGCCAGCAGCTCCCGCGGGACAGGGGGCAGGATTAATGAAAAACTGTTTTTT. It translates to CASSSRGTGGRINEKLFF.

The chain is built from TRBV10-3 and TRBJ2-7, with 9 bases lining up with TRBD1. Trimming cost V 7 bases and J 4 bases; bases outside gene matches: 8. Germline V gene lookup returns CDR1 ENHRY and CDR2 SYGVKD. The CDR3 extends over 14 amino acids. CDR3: CAITPGQGIYEQYF. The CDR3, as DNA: TGTGCCATCACCCCGGGACAGGGCATTTACGAGCAGTACTTC.

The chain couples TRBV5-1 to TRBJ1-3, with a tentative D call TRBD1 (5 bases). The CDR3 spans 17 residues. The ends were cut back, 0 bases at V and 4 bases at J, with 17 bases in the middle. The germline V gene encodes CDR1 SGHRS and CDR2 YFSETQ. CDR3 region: CASSLELTGSKGNTIYF. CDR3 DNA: TGCGCCAGCAGCTTGGAATTAACAGGCTCTAAGGGAAACACCATATATTTT.

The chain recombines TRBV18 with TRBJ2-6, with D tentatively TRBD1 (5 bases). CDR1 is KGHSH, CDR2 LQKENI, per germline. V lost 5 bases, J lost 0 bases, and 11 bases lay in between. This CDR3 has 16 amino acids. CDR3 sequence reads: CASSFSTGSGANVLTF. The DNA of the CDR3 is TGTGCCAGCTCATTTTCAACAGGCTCTGGGGCCAACGTCCTGACTTTC.

The CDR3 region has the DNA TGCGCCAGCAGACCAGCGGAAATCACAGATACGCAGTATTTT. This sequence encodes CASRPAEITDTQYF. The rearrangement links TRBV5-1 to TRBJ2-3; D is perhaps TRBD2 (5 bases). Trimming took 5 bases from V and 2 from J, leaving 12 bases between them. The CDR3 is 14 amino acids. Germline values: CDR1 SGHRS, CDR2 YFSETQ.

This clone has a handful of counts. For the CDR3, the DNA is TGTGCCAGCAGTGAACCTGCTAGGACAGGGCTGGGCACAGATACGCAGTATTTT. Encoded protein: CASSEPARTGLGTDTQYF. The J gene is TRBJ2-3, the V gene TRBV2, with 8 bases lining up with TRBD1. The CDR3 is 18 residues long. CDR1 and CDR2 from the germline V gene are SNHLY and FYNNEI. J lost 1 base, V lost 2 bases, and 11 bases had no gene match.

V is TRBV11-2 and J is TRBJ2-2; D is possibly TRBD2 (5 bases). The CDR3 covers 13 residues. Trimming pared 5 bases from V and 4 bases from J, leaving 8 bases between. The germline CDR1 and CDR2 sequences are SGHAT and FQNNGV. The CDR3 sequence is CASSPAGTGELFF. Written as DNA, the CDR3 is TGTGCCAGCAGCCCCGCGGGCACCGGGGAGCTGTTTTTT.

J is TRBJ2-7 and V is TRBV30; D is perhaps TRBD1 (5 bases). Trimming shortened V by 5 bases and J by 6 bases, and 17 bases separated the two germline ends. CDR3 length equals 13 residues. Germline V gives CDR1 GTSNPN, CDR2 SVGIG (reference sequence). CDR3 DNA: TGTGCCTGGCAGGGAACGGGCTCGGGCGAGCAGTACTTC. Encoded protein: CAWQGTGSGEQYF. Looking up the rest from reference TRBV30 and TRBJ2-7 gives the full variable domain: SQTIHQWPATLVQPVGSPLSLECTVEGTSNPNLYWYRQAAGRGLQLLFYSVGIGQISSEVPQNLSASRPQDRQFILSSKKLLLSDSGFYLCAWQGTGSGEQYFGPGTRLTVT.

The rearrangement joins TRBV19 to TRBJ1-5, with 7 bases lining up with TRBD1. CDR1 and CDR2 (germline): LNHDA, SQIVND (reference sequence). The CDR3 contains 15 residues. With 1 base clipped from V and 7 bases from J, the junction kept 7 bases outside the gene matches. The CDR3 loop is CASSIGQQGRQPQHF. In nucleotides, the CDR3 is TGTGCCAGTAGTATAGGGCAACAGGGGAGACAGCCCCAGCATTTT.